The rows below give T cell receptor beta chains drawn from one sample of a study of control samples from healthy donors and cancer patients. Measured with immunoSEQ multiplex PCR; TCRdb has only the in-frame clones, and not every one. In total, the table holds under 200,000 clones. What was sequenced was blood. Receptor source: a woman aged 30 to 39 in good health. Each CDR3 is given with its conserved first and last residue.

J gene | V gene | CDR3 length | CDR3 protein
TRBJ1-4 | TRBV5-6 | 17 | CASSLGVETGFNEKLFF
TRBJ1-2 | TRBV28 | 12 | CASSYSTYGYTF
TRBJ1-2 | TRBV28 | 12 | CASSLSGGGYTF
TRBJ2-1 | TRBV3-1/TRBV3-2 | 15 | CASSPSGQRNNEQFF
TRBJ2-3 | TRBV10-3 | 15 | CAISETSGVTDTQYF
TRBJ1-1 | TRBV4-1 | 13 | CASSFAVNTEAFF
TRBJ2-3 | TRBV4-3 | 15 | CASRQTSGGGDTQYF
TRBJ2-5 | TRBV9 | 15 | CASSTRPTTQETQYF
TRBJ1-1 | TRBV5-1 | 11 | CASSRQGEAFF
TRBJ1-2 | TRBV7-9 | 15 | CASSLEARPSYGYTF
TRBJ1-6 | TRBV5-1 | 18 | CASSFGQRPTSYNSPLHF
TRBJ1-5 | TRBV28 | 14 | CASRDSRRNQPQHF
TRBJ1-4 | TRBV4-2 | 16 | CASSQDPGLTNEKLFF
TRBJ2-7 | TRBV3-1/TRBV3-2 | 13 | CASSQSGAYEQYF
TRBJ1-2 | TRBV5-1 | 14 | CASSETGQGHGYTF
TRBJ1-2 | TRBV28 | 15 | CASSLSRGTVYGYTF
TRBJ1-2 | TRBV18 | 15 | CASSLGTGVNYGYTF
TRBJ1-5 | TRBV2 | 15 | CASRGTESSYQPQHF
TRBJ2-1 | TRBV2 | 15 | CASNGGGFPRDEQFF
TRBJ2-3 | TRBV2 | 15 | CASSRSGVSTDTQYF
TRBJ1-6 | TRBV19 | 15 | CASSMGSSYNSPLHF
TRBJ1-6 | TRBV19 | 12 | CASSPGNSPLHF
TRBJ2-2 | TRBV9 | 13 | CASSGNRADGLFF
TRBJ1-2 | TRBV7-2 | 14 | CASSLGQGNYGYTF
TRBJ2-5 | TRBV4-1 | 15 | CASSQEVGPAETQYF
TRBJ1-5 | TRBV15 | 14 | CATSRPPGLQPQHF
TRBJ2-7 | TRBV12-3/TRBV12-4 | 12 | CASSADTYEQYF
TRBJ1-5 | TRBV5-6 | 19 | CASSRGQGLVYSGNQPQHF
TRBJ2-2 | TRBV6-4 | 14 | CASTRVIDTGELFF
TRBJ2-5 | TRBV7-9 | 14 | CASSLGQGQETQYF
TRBJ2-7 | TRBV25-1 | 17 | CASSESHPDEYTYEQYF
TRBJ1-4 | TRBV3-1/TRBV3-2 | 16 | CASSQRQTSTNEKLFF
TRBJ1-1 | TRBV6-2/TRBV6-3 | 13 | CASSYPGSTEAFF
TRBJ2-1 | TRBV6-2/TRBV6-3 | 14 | CASSYRGSYNEQFF
TRBJ1-5 | TRBV9 | 15 | CASSPTAGGNQPQHF
TRBJ1-2 | TRBV2 | 13 | CASTGVGNYGYTF
TRBJ1-2 | TRBV10-3 | 14 | CAISDTTSNYGYTF
TRBJ1-2 | TRBV6-6 | 15 | CASRLGQGVKYGYTF
TRBJ1-5 | TRBV11-2 | 13 | CATSLQGNQPQHF
TRBJ1-4 | TRBV15 | 16 | CATSNVVGGRNEKLFF
TRBJ1-1 | TRBV19 | 14 | CASSIDPSFTEAFF
TRBJ2-7 | TRBV28 | 15 | CASRRLLTPAYEQYF
TRBJ1-1 | TRBV28 | 14 | CASSSLARLAEAFF
TRBJ1-1 | TRBV18 | 12 | CASSPRGPEAFF
TRBJ2-2 | TRBV4-3 | 15 | CASSQVTSGHGELFF
TRBJ1-5 | TRBV21-1 | 16 | CASSKAEDTVHQPQHF
TRBJ1-6 | TRBV7-3 | 13 | CASSLTANSPLHF
TRBJ1-4 | TRBV5-1 | 15 | CASSFKGEREEKLFF
TRBJ1-2 | TRBV4-3 | 14 | CASSPEGGARGYTF
TRBJ1-4 | TRBV28 | 15 | CASSGPDATNEKLFF
TRBJ2-3 | TRBV10-1 | 13 | CASSVLSADTQYF